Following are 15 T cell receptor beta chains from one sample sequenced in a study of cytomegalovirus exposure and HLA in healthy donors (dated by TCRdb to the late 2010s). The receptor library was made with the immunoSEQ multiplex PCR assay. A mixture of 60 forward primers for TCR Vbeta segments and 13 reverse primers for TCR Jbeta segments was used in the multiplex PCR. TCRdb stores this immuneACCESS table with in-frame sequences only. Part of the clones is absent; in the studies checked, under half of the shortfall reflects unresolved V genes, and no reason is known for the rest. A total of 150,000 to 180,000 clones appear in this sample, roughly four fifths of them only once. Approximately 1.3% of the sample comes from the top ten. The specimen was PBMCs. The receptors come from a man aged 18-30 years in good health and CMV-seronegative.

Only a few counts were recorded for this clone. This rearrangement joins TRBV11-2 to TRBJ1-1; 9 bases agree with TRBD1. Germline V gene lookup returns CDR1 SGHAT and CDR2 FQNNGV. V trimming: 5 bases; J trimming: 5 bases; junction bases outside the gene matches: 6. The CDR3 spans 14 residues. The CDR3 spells CASSPSTGGTEAFF. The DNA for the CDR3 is TGTGCCAGCAGCCCCTCGACAGGGGGGACTGAAGCTTTCTTT.

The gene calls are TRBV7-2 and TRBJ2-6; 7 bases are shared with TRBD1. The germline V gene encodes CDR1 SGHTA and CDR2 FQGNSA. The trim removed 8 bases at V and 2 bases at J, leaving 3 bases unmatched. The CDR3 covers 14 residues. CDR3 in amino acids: CASSGQPGANVLTF. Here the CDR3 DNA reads TGTGCCAGCTCGGGACAGCCTGGGGCCAACGTCCTGACTTTC.

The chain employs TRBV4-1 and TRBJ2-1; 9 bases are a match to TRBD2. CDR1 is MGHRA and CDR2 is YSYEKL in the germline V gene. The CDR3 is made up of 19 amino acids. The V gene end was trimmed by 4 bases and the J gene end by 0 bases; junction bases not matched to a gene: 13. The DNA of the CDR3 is TGCGCCAGCAGCCTAGAGGGGGCTAGCGGGGAATTCTCCTACAATGAGCAGTTCTTC. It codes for CASSLEGASGEFSYNEQFF.

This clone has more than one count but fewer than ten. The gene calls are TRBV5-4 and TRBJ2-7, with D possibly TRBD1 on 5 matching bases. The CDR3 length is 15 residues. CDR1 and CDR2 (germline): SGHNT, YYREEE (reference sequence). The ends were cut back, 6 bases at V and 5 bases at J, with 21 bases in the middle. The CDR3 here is CASTTWGRAYHEQYF. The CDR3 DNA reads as TGTGCCAGCACCACTTGGGGCAGGGCCTACCACGAGCAGTACTTC.

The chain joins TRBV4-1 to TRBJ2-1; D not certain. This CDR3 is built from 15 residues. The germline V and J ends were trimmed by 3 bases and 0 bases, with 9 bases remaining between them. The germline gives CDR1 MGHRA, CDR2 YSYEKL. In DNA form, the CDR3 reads TGCGCCAGCAGCCAGCAACCGAGCTCCTACAATGAGCAGTTCTTC. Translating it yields CASSQQPSSYNEQFF.

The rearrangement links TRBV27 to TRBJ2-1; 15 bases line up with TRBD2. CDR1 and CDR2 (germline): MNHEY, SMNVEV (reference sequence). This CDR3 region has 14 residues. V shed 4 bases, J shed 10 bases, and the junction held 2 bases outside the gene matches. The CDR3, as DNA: TGTGCCAGCAGTTCAGGACTAGCGGGAGGGGAGCAGTTCTTC. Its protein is CASSSGLAGGEQFF.

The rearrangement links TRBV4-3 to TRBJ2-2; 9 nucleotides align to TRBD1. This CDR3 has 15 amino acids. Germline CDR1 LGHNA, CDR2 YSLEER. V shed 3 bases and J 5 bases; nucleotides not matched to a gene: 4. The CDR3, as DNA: TGCGCCAGCAGCCAGGGGACAGGGAGAACCGGGGAGCTGTTTTTT. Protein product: CASSQGTGRTGELFF.

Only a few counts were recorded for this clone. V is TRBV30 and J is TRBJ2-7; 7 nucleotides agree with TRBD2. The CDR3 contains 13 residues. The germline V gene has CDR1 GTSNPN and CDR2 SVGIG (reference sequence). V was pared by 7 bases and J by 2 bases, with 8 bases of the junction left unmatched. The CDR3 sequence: CASDGGGPYEQYF. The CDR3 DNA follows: TGTGCCTCGGATGGGGGGGGTCCCTACGAGCAGTACTTC.

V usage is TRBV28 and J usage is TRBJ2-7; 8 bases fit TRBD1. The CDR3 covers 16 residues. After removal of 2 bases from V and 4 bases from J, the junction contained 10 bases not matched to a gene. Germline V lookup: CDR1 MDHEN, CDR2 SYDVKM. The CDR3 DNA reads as TGTGCCAGCAGTTTAGAGGGGCAGGGGGCAGGGTACGAGCAGTACTTC. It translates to CASSLEGQGAGYEQYF.

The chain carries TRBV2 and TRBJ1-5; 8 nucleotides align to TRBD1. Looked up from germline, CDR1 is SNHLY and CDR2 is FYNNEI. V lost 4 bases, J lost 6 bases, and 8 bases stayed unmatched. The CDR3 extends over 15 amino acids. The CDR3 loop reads CASSGTGGVGQPQHF. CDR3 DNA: TGTGCCAGCAGTGGTACAGGGGGGGTAGGTCAGCCCCAGCATTTT.

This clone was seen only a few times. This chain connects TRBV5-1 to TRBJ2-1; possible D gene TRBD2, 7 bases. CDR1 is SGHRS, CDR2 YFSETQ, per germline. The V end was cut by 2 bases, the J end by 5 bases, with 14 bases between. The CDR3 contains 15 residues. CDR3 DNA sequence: TGCGCCAGCAGCTTAGGGCGGGGGCAGAACAATGAGCAGTTCTTC. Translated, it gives CASSLGRGQNNEQFF.

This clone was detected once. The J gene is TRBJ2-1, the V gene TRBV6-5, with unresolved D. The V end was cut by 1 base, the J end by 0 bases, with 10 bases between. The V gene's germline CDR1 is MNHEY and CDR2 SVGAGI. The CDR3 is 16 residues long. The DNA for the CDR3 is TGTGCCAGCAGTTACTTACGAGCGAGCTCCTACAATGAGCAGTTCTTC. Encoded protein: CASSYLRASSYNEQFF.

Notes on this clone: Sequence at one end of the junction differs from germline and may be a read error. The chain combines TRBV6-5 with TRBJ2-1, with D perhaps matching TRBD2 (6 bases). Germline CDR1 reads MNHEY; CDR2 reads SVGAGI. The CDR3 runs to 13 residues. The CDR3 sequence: CASSYSGTSEQFF. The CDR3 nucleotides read TGTGCCAGCAGCTACTCCGGGACTTCGGAGCAGTTCTTC.

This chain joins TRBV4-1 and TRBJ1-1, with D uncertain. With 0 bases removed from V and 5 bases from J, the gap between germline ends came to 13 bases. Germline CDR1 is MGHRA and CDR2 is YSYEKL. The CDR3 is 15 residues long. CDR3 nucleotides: TGCGCCAGCAGCCAAGATCCCCAAACCAGGACTGAAGCTTTCTTT. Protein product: CASSQDPQTRTEAFF.

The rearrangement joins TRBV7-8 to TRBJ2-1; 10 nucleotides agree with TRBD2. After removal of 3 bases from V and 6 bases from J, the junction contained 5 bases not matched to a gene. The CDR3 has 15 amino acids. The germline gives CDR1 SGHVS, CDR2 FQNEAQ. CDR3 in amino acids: CASSLTSGQANEQFF. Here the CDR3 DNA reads TGTGCCAGCAGCTTGACTAGCGGGCAGGCCAATGAGCAGTTCTTC.